The 19 T cell receptor beta chains below all came from one sample that was sequenced in a study of T cell repertoires in cytomegalovirus infection. MiXCR, run by TCRdb on the reads, gives a single entry per CDR3 protein. The sample includes around 230,000 distinct CDR3 sequences, under 8.5% of them seen just once. Sequencing used PBMCs. These receptor sequences come from a human donor in good health (CMV status not recorded). Some clones in this sample may be carry-over from other donors' samples.

This clonotype was recorded many times. The V call is TRBV29-1, the J call TRBJ2-1; D is unclear. The CDR3 has 11 amino acids. The germline gives CDR1 SQVTM, CDR2 ANQGSEA. Trimming cost V 4 bases and J 7 bases, with 8 bases left between them. The CDR3 DNA reads TGCAGCGTTGCGCTCCAAAATGAGCAGTTCTTC. Translation: CSVALQNEQFF.

At least ten counts were recorded for this clonotype. This chain uses TRBV5-1 with TRBJ2-5; 8 bases are a match to TRBD2. V was pared by 0 bases and J by 4 bases, with 2 bases of the junction left unmatched. In germline, CDR1 is SGHRS, CDR2 YFSETQ. This CDR3 region has 14 residues. The CDR3 coding sequence is TGCGCCAGCAGCTTGGTCAGCGGGGGAGAGACCCAGTACTTC. Translation: CASSLVSGGETQYF.

This clonotype showed up many times. This chain connects TRBV6-2 or TRBV6-3 to TRBJ2-1; TRBD2 is a possible D gene (7 bases). The V gene's germline CDR1 is MNHEY and CDR2 SVGEGT. V shed 7 bases and J shed 7 bases, with 20 bases lying between them. The CDR3 contains 15 residues. The CDR3 nucleotides read TGTGCCAGCATCGAGGGGGGGGGGTCTGTTAATGAGCAGTTCTTC. This encodes CASIEGGGSVNEQFF.

At least ten counts were recorded for this clonotype. This chain connects TRBV11-2 to TRBJ2-5, with 11 bases matching TRBD2. Germline CDR1 SGHAT, CDR2 FQNNGV. Germline trimming cut 5 bases from V and 5 bases from J; bases unmatched to any gene: 10. This CDR3 has 16 amino acids. CDR3 sequence (DNA): TGTGCCAGCAGCCCCCCGACTAGCGGGGTCTCCGAGACCCAGTACTTC. It encodes CASSPPTSGVSETQYF.

In this sample, this clonotype turned up many times. This chain joins TRBV20-1 and TRBJ2-1, with 10 bases that match TRBD2. CDR1 is DFQATT, CDR2 SNEGSKA, per germline (reference sequence). Trimming took 1 base from V and 0 from J; bases not matched to a gene: 9. This CDR3 region has 18 residues. This CDR3 reads CSARGVSSGGSSYNEQFF. The CDR3 region has the DNA TGCAGTGCTAGAGGAGTGAGTAGCGGGGGGAGCTCCTACAATGAGCAGTTCTTC.

This clonotype was observed many times. The rearrangement joins TRBV4-2 to TRBJ2-1, with 14 positions matching TRBD2. The CDR3 has 16 amino acids. The germline V gene has CDR1 LGHNA and CDR2 YNFKEQ. Trimming took 4 bases from V and 7 from J; bases not matched to a gene: 6. This CDR3 reads CASSRVGTSGGNEQFF. As DNA, the CDR3 is TGTGCCAGCAGCCGCGTGGGGACTAGCGGGGGAAATGAGCAGTTCTTC.

At least ten counts were recorded for this clonotype. The chain recombines TRBV6-2 or TRBV6-3 with TRBJ1-2; D uncertain. Trimming stripped 5 bases from V and 7 bases from J, with 11 bases between. In germline, CDR1 is MNHEY, CDR2 SVGEGT. CDR3 length: 12 residues. CDR3 residues: CASSPREGGYTF. The DNA for the CDR3 is TGTGCCAGCAGTCCAAGGGAAGGTGGCTACACCTTC.

This clonotype was observed at least ten times. The chain links TRBV2 to TRBJ1-4, with TRBD1 as a possible D gene (6 bases). CDR3 size: 13 residues. Trimming took off 1 base at V and 11 bases at J, with 11 bases between the two ends. Germline-derived CDR1 and CDR2 are SNHLY and FYNNEI. The DNA of the CDR3 is TGTGCCAGCAGTGAAGAGGTGGGGGCGAAACTGTTTTTT. This translates into CASSEEVGAKLFF.

In its sample, this clonotype was seen many times. The chain employs TRBV7-2 and TRBJ2-3; TRBD2 might be the D (7 bases). The CDR3 is 14 amino acids. The V and J ends lost 2 bases and 8 bases respectively, with 14 bases between them. The germline V gene has CDR1 SGHTA and CDR2 FQGNSA. CDR3 nucleotide sequence: TGTGCCAGCAGCTTAAGGCGGGGAGGGGGTACGCAGTATTTT. Translation: CASSLRRGGGTQYF.

At least ten counts were recorded for this clonotype. The gene calls are TRBV4-3 and TRBJ2-2; 12 positions match TRBD2. The CDR3 is 17 residues long. With 2 bases clipped from V and 5 bases from J, the junction kept 6 bases outside the gene matches. The V gene's germline CDR1 is LGHNA and CDR2 YSLEER. The CDR3 here is CASSQRLAGGQTGELFF. CDR3 coding DNA: TGCGCCAGCAGCCAACGGCTAGCGGGGGGGCAAACCGGGGAGCTGTTTTTT.

This clonotype was seen at least ten times. This chain links TRBV12-3 or TRBV12-4 with TRBJ2-3, with D perhaps matching TRBD2 (6 bases). CDR3 length: 16 amino acids. V was shortened by 0 bases and J by 0 bases, with 10 bases between the two germline ends. The CDR3 sequence is CASSLARGPSTDTQYF. DNA for the CDR3: TGTGCCAGCAGTTTAGCGCGGGGCCCTAGCACAGATACGCAGTATTTT.

In its sample, this clonotype was seen many times. The chain uses TRBV24-1 and TRBJ2-1; the match to TRBD2 covers 7 bases. V lost 0 bases to trimming and J lost 0 bases; unmatched junction nucleotides: 4. This CDR3 is built from 17 residues. The germline CDR1 and CDR2 sequences are KGHDR and SFDVKD. The CDR3 DNA reads TGTGCCACCAGTGATTTGCCTAGCGGTAGCTCCTACAATGAGCAGTTCTTC. Protein sequence: CATSDLPSGSSYNEQFF.

The J gene is TRBJ2-1, the V gene TRBV4-2; 7 bases are shared with TRBD1. This CDR3 is built from 16 residues. The V gene end was trimmed by 0 bases and the J gene end by 4 bases; junction bases not matched to a gene: 6. Germline CDR1 is LGHNA and CDR2 is YNFKEQ. The CDR3 spells CASSQEVRGQYNEQFF. The CDR3 DNA reads TGTGCCAGCAGCCAAGAAGTCCGGGGACAGTACAATGAGCAGTTCTTC.

The rearrangement joins TRBV20-1 to TRBJ2-5; D ambiguous. The CDR3 spans 15 residues. V was trimmed by 0 bases and J by 6 bases, leaving 17 bases between them. Germline CDR1 DFQATT, CDR2 SNEGSKA (reference sequence). The CDR3 is CSARDQETSVKTQYF. The DNA for the CDR3 is TGCAGTGCTAGAGATCAGGAGACATCAGTAAAGACCCAGTACTTC.

In regard to this clonotype: A single base separates this from a much larger clone, so it may be a read error. The chain couples TRBV12-3 or TRBV12-4 to TRBJ1-5; D ambiguous. The CDR3 runs to 16 residues. The CDR3 sequence is CASSPPGPNSDQPQHF. In nucleotides, the CDR3 is TGTGCCAGCAGTCCGCCAGGACCGAATAGCGATCAGCCCCAGCATTTT.

CDR3 DNA sequence: TGTGCCAGCAGCTTAGGGACAGGCACCTCAGATACGCAGTATTTT. Translated: CASSLGTGTSDTQYF. The chain recombines TRBV11-3 with TRBJ2-3; 7 positions agree with TRBD1. This CDR3 comprises 15 residues. Germline values: CDR1 SGHNT, CDR2 YENEEA. Trimming cost V 1 base and J 4 bases; bases outside gene matches: 5.

This clonotype was seen at least ten times. V is TRBV7-2 and J is TRBJ1-1; tentatively, D is TRBD1 (6 bases). Germline CDR1 is SGHTA and CDR2 is FQGNSA. The V gene lost 1 base and the J gene lost 0 bases, with 21 bases spanning the gap. CDR3 length equals 19 residues. CDR3 loop: CASSLGWPGAQGLNTEAFF. CDR3 coding DNA: TGTGCCAGCAGCTTAGGATGGCCCGGGGCTCAGGGGTTGAACACTGAAGCTTTCTTT.

Many counts were recorded for this clonotype. The rearrangement joins TRBV7-9 to TRBJ2-1, with a possible D match to TRBD2 (6 bases). The CDR3 loop spans 12 amino acids. V dropped 6 bases and J dropped 12 bases, with 15 bases sitting between them. Germline V gives CDR1 SEHNR, CDR2 FQNEAQ (reference sequence). The CDR3 spells CASRTDAGGQFF. CDR3 in DNA: TGTGCCAGCAGAACGGACGCCGGGGGGCAGTTCTTC.

This clonotype came up many times. The rearrangement links TRBV28 to TRBJ1-3; D is unclear. Trimming removed 2 bases from V and 0 bases from J, with 11 bases in between. This CDR3 contains 16 residues. CDR1 is MDHEN and CDR2 is SYDVKM in the germline V gene. The DNA of the CDR3 is TGTGCCAGCAGTTTAGGGCAACCATCCTCTGGAAACACCATATATTTT. Its protein is CASSLGQPSSGNTIYF.